This T cell receptor beta chain comes out of a study of OX40 agonist ivuxolimab in advanced cancers. Whole-study context: Intravenous ivuxolimab was administered to patients every 2 weeks at 0.01 to 10 mg/kg. Overall study results and limits: Mean expanded clone counts were higher in CD8+ than CD4+ T cells.

Sequencing was performed with immunoSEQ multiplex PCR; in TCRdb, only in-frame clones are kept and a portion is missing. The top ten hold around 0.16% of the sample, which has 100,000 or so clones, roughly 90% seen once. CDR1 is SEHNR, CDR2 FQNEAQ, per germline (reference sequence). The CDR3 has 13 residues. V dropped 6 bases and J dropped 0 bases, with 5 bases sitting between them. A word on this clone: No antigen is known for it.

It was autoimmune disease history or systemic immunosuppression that excluded patients. V usage is TRBV7-9 and J usage is TRBJ1-4, with D unresolved. Sequencing was performed on CD4+ or CD8+ T cells sorted from blood, taken in a trial of the OX40 agonist ivuxolimab. The sequence came from an adult with an advanced solid tumor such as melanoma, head and neck, liver or kidney cancer. CDR3 nucleotides: TGTGCCAGCAGACGGTCAACTAATGAAAAACTGTTTTTT. Its protein is CASRRSTNEKLFF.